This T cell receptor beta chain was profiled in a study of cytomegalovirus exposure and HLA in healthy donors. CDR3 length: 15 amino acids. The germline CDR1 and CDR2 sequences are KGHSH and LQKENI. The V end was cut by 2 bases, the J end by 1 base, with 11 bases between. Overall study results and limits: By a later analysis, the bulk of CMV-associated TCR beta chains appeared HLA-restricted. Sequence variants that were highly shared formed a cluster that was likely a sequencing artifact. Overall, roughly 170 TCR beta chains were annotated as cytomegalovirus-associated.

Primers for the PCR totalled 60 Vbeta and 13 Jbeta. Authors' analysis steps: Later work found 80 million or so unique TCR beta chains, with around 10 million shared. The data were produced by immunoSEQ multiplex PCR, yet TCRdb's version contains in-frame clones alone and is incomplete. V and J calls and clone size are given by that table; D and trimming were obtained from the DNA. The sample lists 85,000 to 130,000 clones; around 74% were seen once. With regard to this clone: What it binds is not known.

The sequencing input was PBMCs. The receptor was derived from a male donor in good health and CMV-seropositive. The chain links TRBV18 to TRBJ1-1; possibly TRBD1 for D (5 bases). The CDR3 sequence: CASSPSFGGNTEAFF. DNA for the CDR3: TGTGCCAGCTCACCATCCTTCGGGGGGAACACTGAAGCTTTCTTT.